These 16 T cell receptor beta chains share one sample of origin, sequenced in a study of shared clonotypes between healthy human individuals. The assay was immunoSEQ multiplex PCR, and TCRdb's table has in-frame clones only and misses some. This table holds some 900,000 clones, approximately 76% found once. The specimen was memory CD4+ T cells sorted from blood. Sample subset: CD45RA-negative fraction. The origin of the receptors is a man aged 18 to 30 in good health.

A note on this clone: Additional DNA sequences in this sample encode the identical CDR3. The chain couples TRBV18 to TRBJ1-5; no firm D call. This CDR3 is 15 amino acids long. In germline, CDR1 is KGHSH, CDR2 LQKENI. Trimming took 1 base from V and 0 from J, leaving 7 bases between them. The CDR3 DNA is TGTGCCAGCTCACCACAGGGAGGTAGCAATCAGCCCCAGCATTTT. Translated: CASSPQGGSNQPQHF.

The V call is TRBV18, the J call TRBJ2-5; TRBD2 matches at 14 bases. V lost 4 bases, J lost 0 bases, and 7 bases stayed unmatched. The CDR3 spans 18 residues. Per the germline V gene, CDR1 is KGHSH and CDR2 is LQKENI. This chain's CDR3 is CASSLGLAGGPYQETQYF. In nucleotides, the CDR3 is TGTGCCAGCTCACTCGGACTAGCGGGGGGCCCCTACCAAGAGACCCAGTACTTC.

V usage is TRBV10-1 and J usage is TRBJ1-1; no firm D call. This CDR3 comprises 13 residues. Germline CDR1 reads WNHNN; CDR2 reads SYGVQD (reference sequence). V lost 8 bases and J lost 0, with 10 bases in between. CDR3 protein: CASSGSMNTEAFF. The CDR3 DNA follows: TGCGCCAGCTCCGGGAGTATGAACACTGAAGCTTTCTTT.

V usage is TRBV9 and J usage is TRBJ2-5; D may be TRBD1 or TRBD2 (7 bases each). The germline CDR1 and CDR2 sequences are SGDLS and YYNGEE. The CDR3 covers 16 residues. The V end was cut by 0 bases, the J end by 2 bases, with 14 bases between. CDR3 amino acids: CASSVGVRGGQETQYF. CDR3 coding DNA: TGTGCCAGCAGCGTAGGGGTCAGGGGGGGACAAGAGACCCAGTACTTC. Full variable domain (remainder filled in from reference TRBV9 and TRBJ2-5): DSGVTQTPKHLITATGQRVTLRCSPRSGDLSVYWYQQSLDQGLQFLIQYYNGEERAKGNILERFSAQQFPDLHSELNLSSLELGDSALYFCASSVGVRGGQETQYFGPGTRLLVL.

This clone was counted many times. The chain uses TRBV9 and TRBJ2-3, with 10 bases that match TRBD2. This CDR3 has 15 amino acids. Unmatched junction bases numbered 9, after V lost 0 bases and J lost 11 bases. In germline, CDR1 is SGDLS, CDR2 YYNGEE. CDR3 in amino acids: CASSVESGRALGQYF. In DNA form, the CDR3 reads TGTGCCAGCAGCGTAGAGAGCGGGAGGGCCCTCGGGCAGTATTTT.

The chain combines TRBV5-1 with TRBJ2-1; TRBD2 matches 7 bases. J gave up 0 bases and V 4 bases, and 10 bases lay outside the gene matches. The length of the CDR3 is 17 residues. Germline V gives CDR1 SGHRS, CDR2 YFSETQ. The DNA for the CDR3 is TGCGCCAGCAGCCTCGGGACTACCTCCAGCTCCTACAATGAGCAGTTCTTC. This codes for CASSLGTTSSSYNEQFF.

The chain recombines TRBV29-1 with TRBJ2-7; D perhaps matches TRBD2 (5 bases). Germline V gene data show CDR1 as SQVTM and CDR2 as ANQGSEA. The CDR3 has 12 residues. V was shortened by 1 base and J by 4 bases, with 8 bases between the two germline ends. The DNA for the CDR3 is TGCAGCGTTGAAGTAGGCGGGTACGAGCAGTACTTC. Its translation is CSVEVGGYEQYF.

This sequence joins TRBV18 and TRBJ1-2; a weak D match, TRBD1 (6 bases). CDR1 and CDR2 from the germline V gene are KGHSH and LQKENI. Trimming stripped 0 bases from V and 7 bases from J, with 18 bases between. This CDR3 spans 16 amino acids. CDR3 region: CASSPPYYGGGIGYTF. The CDR3 DNA follows: TGTGCCAGCTCACCACCGTATTACGGTGGGGGCATTGGCTACACCTTC.

The chain joins TRBV6-5 to TRBJ2-5, with a possible D match to TRBD1 (6 bases). CDR3 length: 13 residues. CDR1 is MNHEY, CDR2 SVGAGI, per germline. Trimming left V 8 bases short and J 3 bases short, with 13 bases between. The CDR3 DNA reads TGTGCCAGCCTAAAGACAGGAGAAGAGACCCAGTACTTC. The encoded protein is CASLKTGEETQYF.

This chain uses TRBV7-8 with TRBJ2-4, with TRBD1 matching over 7 bases. The ends lost 1 base at V and 0 bases at J; junction bases unmatched: 9. The CDR3 runs 18 residues. CDR1 is SGHVS and CDR2 is FQNEAQ in the germline V gene. The CDR3 region is CASSLGRRDSLAKNIQYF. For the CDR3, the DNA is TGTGCCAGCAGCTTAGGGCGCCGGGACAGCCTAGCCAAAAACATTCAGTACTTC.

Comments on this clone: The same CDR3 can be traced to other DNA sequences in this sample. This chain links TRBV30 with TRBJ1-1; D call uncertain. The V gene's germline CDR1 is GTSNPN and CDR2 SVGIG (reference sequence). V was trimmed by 0 bases and J by 5 bases, leaving 4 bases between them. The CDR3 is 11 residues long. In DNA, the CDR3 is TGTGCCTGGAGTGTCTTGACTGAAGCTTTCTTT. Translated: CAWSVLTEAFF. The variable domain in full, with the rest retrieved from reference TRBV30 and TRBJ1-1, is SQTIHQWPATLVQPVGSPLSLECTVEGTSNPNLYWYRQAAGRGLQLLFYSVGIGQISSEVPQNLSASRPQDRQFILSSKKLLLSDSGFYLCAWSVLTEAFFGQGTRLTVV.

The chain uses TRBV7-9 and TRBJ1-4, with D perhaps matching TRBD1 (6 bases). Per the germline V gene, CDR1 is SEHNR and CDR2 is FQNEAQ (reference sequence). The V and J ends lost 0 bases and 3 bases respectively, with 11 bases between them. The CDR3 spans 16 residues. This CDR3 is CASSLARAGANEKLFF. The CDR3 nucleotides are TGTGCCAGCAGCTTAGCTCGGGCAGGGGCTAATGAAAAACTGTTTTTT.

V and J are TRBV6-5 and TRBJ1-5; D is unresolved. Trimming removed 2 bases at V and 13 bases at J, with 9 bases between. This CDR3 region has 11 residues. Germline CDR1 and CDR2: MNHEY and SVGAGI. The CDR3 protein is CASSYEGRQHF. The CDR3 DNA reads TGTGCCAGCAGTTACGAGGGTCGTCAGCATTTT.

This clone was counted between two and nine times. J is TRBJ1-4 and V is TRBV19, with TRBD1 matching over 8 bases. The CDR3 runs 15 residues. Unmatched junction bases numbered 8, after V lost 6 bases and J lost 5 bases. Germline assignment: CDR1 LNHDA and CDR2 SQIVND (reference sequence). In nucleotides, the CDR3 is TGTGCCAGTAGCCAGCAGACAGGGGCCAATGAAAAACTGTTTTTT. It specifies CASSQQTGANEKLFF.

This clone appeared once. The chain has TRBV6-1 and TRBJ1-3; 7 bases match TRBD1. The CDR3 runs 15 residues. The J segment lost 0 bases and the V segment lost 5 bases, leaving 4 bases of the junction unmatched. Per germline, CDR1 MNHNS and CDR2 SASEGT. The DNA of the CDR3 is TGTGCCAGCAGTAGACAGGGTAACTCTGGAAACACCATATATTTT. Amino acid sequence: CASSRQGNSGNTIYF.

The chain recombines TRBV6-5 with TRBJ1-6; TRBD1 matches 10 bases. Germline V gene lookup returns CDR1 MNHEY and CDR2 SVGAGI. Trimming cost V 2 bases and J 9 bases; bases outside gene matches: 4. This CDR3 contains 15 residues. The CDR3 coding sequence is TGTGCCAGCAGTTACATGACAGGGGGCTCTTCACCCCTCCACTTT. Translated: CASSYMTGGSSPLHF.